This T cell receptor beta chain was captured by sequencing in a study of beta chain features in type 1 diabetes. Reverse transcription of all isolated RNA meant that expressed TCRB transcripts were sequenced. The repertoire was sequenced with immunoSEQ multiplex PCR; TCRdb's copy has only in-frame clones and lacks some. The sample holds hundreds of thousands of clones, more than 9.5% seen once. Trimming cost V 0 bases and J 0 bases, with 9 bases left between them. From germline, CDR1 is SEHNR and CDR2 FQNEAQ (reference sequence). This CDR3 comprises 17 residues. Study-level results: Cells with high TCR expression could be over-represented by cDNA sequencing.

Worth noting for this clone: Antigen: not known.

This sequence was found in a woman aged 30 to 39 in good health. The sequenced sample was naive CD4+ T cells from blood. The chain recombines TRBV7-9 with TRBJ2-6, with TRBD2 as a possible D gene (5 bases). CDR3 DNA: TGTGCCAGCAGCTTAGCGCGGGCATCCTCTGGGGCCAACGTCCTGACTTTC. Encoded protein: CASSLARASSGANVLTF.